Presented here are 23 T cell receptor beta chains from one specimen sequenced in a study of OX40 agonist ivuxolimab in advanced cancers. Receptor amplification or capture employed the immunoSEQ multiplex PCR assay. In TCRdb, the immuneACCESS table is reduced to in-frame sequences with V and J assigned. These tables do not hold every clone; where another copy was compared, an unresolved V gene accounts for under half, and the others remain unexplained. In this sample the table shows under 90,000 clones, roughly 91% of which occur a single time. The ten largest make up around 0.29% of the sample. The sample here was CD4+ or CD8+ T cells sorted from blood, taken in a trial of the OX40 agonist ivuxolimab. Receptor source: an adult with an advanced solid tumor such as melanoma, head and neck, liver or kidney cancer.

The chain joins TRBV29-1 to TRBJ1-4, with TRBD1 matching 7 bases. This CDR3 contains 14 residues. The junction had 3 bases not matched to a gene; V was cut back by 5 bases and J by 0 bases. In germline, CDR1 is SQVTM, CDR2 ANQGSEA. This CDR3 is CSVRDSTTNEKLFF. In DNA, the CDR3 is TGCAGCGTTCGGGACAGTACAACTAATGAAAAACTGTTTTTT.

The chain carries TRBV6-5 and TRBJ2-7; D not certain. This CDR3 contains 13 residues. Per the germline V gene, CDR1 is MNHEY and CDR2 is SVGAGI. V shed 1 base and J shed 2 bases, with 6 bases lying between them. CDR3 protein: CASSYLPTYEQYF. In DNA, the CDR3 is TGTGCCAGCAGTTACTTGCCGACCTACGAGCAGTACTTC.

This clone turned up a few times. The chain combines TRBV25-1 with TRBJ2-7; D not certain. Germline CDR1 and CDR2: MGHDK and SYGVNS. V was trimmed by 3 bases and J by 3 bases, leaving 9 bases between them. The CDR3 consists of 13 residues. The CDR3 loop reads CASSDNLGYEQYF. The CDR3 DNA follows: TGTGCCAGCAGTGACAACCTAGGCTACGAGCAGTACTTC.

The rearrangement links TRBV7-9 to TRBJ1-4; 9 bases align to TRBD1. V shed 5 bases and J 15 bases; nucleotides not matched to a gene: 16. Germline values: CDR1 SEHNR, CDR2 FQNEAQ (reference sequence). The CDR3 has 15 residues. CDR3 protein: CASSRSGQGAPTLFF. The CDR3 DNA follows: TGTGCCAGCAGCCGATCGGGACAGGGCGCTCCGACTTTGTTTTTT.

V usage is TRBV30 and J usage is TRBJ1-6; D remains unclear. This CDR3 region has 16 residues. Germline assignment: CDR1 GTSNPN and CDR2 SVGIG (reference sequence). Deletions cut 2 bases from V and 9 bases from J, with 20 bases between. CDR3: CAWSSSGLQLFSPLHF. For the CDR3, the DNA is TGTGCCTGGAGTTCGTCGGGTCTACAGCTGTTTTCACCCCTCCACTTT.

In this sample, this clone turned up a few times. CDR3 loop: CAISDRSEGPQHF. In DNA form, the CDR3 reads TGTGCCATCAGTGATCGGAGCGAGGGGCCCCAGCATTTT. The V gene is TRBV10-3, the J gene TRBJ1-5; unclear D gene. Trimming removed 3 bases at V and 9 bases at J, with 12 bases between. This CDR3 contains 13 residues. The V gene's germline CDR1 is ENHRY and CDR2 SYGVKD.

The chain recombines TRBV9 with TRBJ1-1; the match to TRBD1 covers 8 bases. There are 15 residues in the CDR3. The V gene end was trimmed by 2 bases and the J gene end by 1 base; junction bases not matched to a gene: 4. Germline V CDR1 and CDR2: SGDLS, YYNGEE. The CDR3 here is CASSVVGQGNTEAFF. The CDR3 nucleotides are TGTGCCAGCAGCGTCGTAGGACAGGGGAACACTGAAGCTTTCTTT.

This chain connects TRBV5-1 to TRBJ2-2; TRBD1 agrees at 8 bases. Looked up from germline, CDR1 is SGHRS and CDR2 is YFSETQ. The CDR3 runs to 14 residues. J was trimmed by 8 bases and V by 4 bases; bases with no gene match: 7. The CDR3 is CASSIGQGIGELFF. CDR3 bases: TGCGCCAGCAGCATCGGACAGGGTATAGGGGAGCTGTTTTTT.

The rearrangement uses TRBV5-5 and TRBJ1-5; a possible D gene is TRBD1 (6 bases). V was clipped by 1 base and J by 2 bases, with 16 bases between them. Germline CDR1 reads SGHKS; CDR2 reads YYEKEE (reference sequence). The CDR3 consists of 17 residues. The DNA for the CDR3 is TGTGCCAGCAGCTTGCAGGCAGGGGCGGGAGGCAATCAGCCCCAGCATTTT. As protein: CASSLQAGAGGNQPQHF.

The CDR3 DNA follows: TGTGCCAGCAGCTTAGGAGCTAGCGGGACAGAGACCCAGTACTTC. Translated, it gives CASSLGASGTETQYF. The genes are TRBV11-3 and TRBJ2-5, with TRBD2 matching over 9 bases. J was trimmed by 4 bases and V by 1 base; bases with no gene match: 4. This CDR3 has 15 amino acids. From germline, CDR1 is SGHNT and CDR2 YENEEA.

DNA for the CDR3: TGTGCCAGCAGTCGCACGCAGGATCTCTACGAGCAGTACTTC. This gives the protein CASSRTQDLYEQYF. V and J are TRBV6-5 and TRBJ2-7, with D unclear. Germline lookup yields CDR1 MNHEY and CDR2 SVGAGI. This CDR3 has 14 amino acids. Trimming pared 5 bases from V and 3 bases from J, leaving 14 bases between.

The chain joins TRBV7-8 to TRBJ1-1; TRBD1 matches at 7 bases. From germline, CDR1 is SGHVS and CDR2 FQNEAQ. Unmatched junction bases numbered 10, after V lost 3 bases and J lost 0 bases. CDR3 length: 17 residues. In DNA, the CDR3 is TGTGCCAGCAGCTTTCTCACAGGGGCCGTTATGAACACTGAAGCTTTCTTT. Residues: CASSFLTGAVMNTEAFF.

The V and J genes are TRBV7-9 and TRBJ1-4; TRBD1 aligns across 10 bases. The germline gives CDR1 SEHNR, CDR2 FQNEAQ (reference sequence). The CDR3 contains 18 residues. V lost 4 bases, J lost 4 bases, and 12 bases stayed unmatched. CDR3 residues: CASSSGWDRGVGNEKLFF. The CDR3 DNA reads TGTGCCAGCAGCTCAGGGTGGGACAGGGGAGTCGGTAATGAAAAACTGTTTTTT. The variable domain in full, with the rest retrieved from reference TRBV7-9 and TRBJ1-4, is DTGVSQNPRHKITKRGQNVTFRCDPISEHNRLYWYRQTLGQGPEFLTYFQNEAQLEKSRLLSDRFSAERPKGSFSTLEIQRTEQGDSAMYLCASSSGWDRGVGNEKLFFGSGTQLSVL.

This clone was counted once. The chain is built from TRBV10-3 and TRBJ1-1; D unclear. The ends were cut back, 0 bases at V and 3 bases at J, with 8 bases in the middle. The CDR3 extends over 14 amino acids. CDR1 and CDR2 (germline): ENHRY, SYGVKD. CDR3 coding DNA: TGTGCCATCAGTGAGTCGACTCTTGACACTGAAGCTTTCTTT. This codes for CAISESTLDTEAFF.

V and J are TRBV7-5 and TRBJ1-5. TRBV7-5 has pseudogene status. The CDR3 runs to 14 residues. CDR3 sequence (DNA): TGTGTCAGAAGCTTGATTGAGGGCAATCAGCCCCAGCATTTT. It yields the protein CVRSLIEGNQPQHF.

This clone was seen once. V gene TRBV18 combines with J gene TRBJ2-3, with 12 bases matching TRBD2. Germline V CDR1 and CDR2: KGHSH, LQKENI. CDR3 size: 17 residues. V dropped 2 bases and J dropped 4; count of bases not matched to a gene: 7. The CDR3 region is CASSPWASGGASDTQYF. The CDR3 DNA reads TGTGCCAGCTCACCATGGGCTAGCGGGGGGGCATCAGATACGCAGTATTTT.

The J gene is TRBJ2-2, the V gene TRBV27, with a weak D call TRBD2 (6 bases). Trimming took 6 bases from V and 7 from J, leaving 12 bases between them. Germline values: CDR1 MNHEY, CDR2 SMNVEV (reference sequence). The CDR3 loop spans 13 amino acids. The CDR3 coding sequence is TGTGCCAGCAGGATCCCCGGGGGCGGGGAGCTGTTTTTT. Translation: CASRIPGGGELFF.

The rearrangement uses TRBV5-1 and TRBJ1-2, with 9 bases matching TRBD1. This CDR3 is built from 14 residues. V gave up 0 bases and J gave up 6 bases; unmatched junction bases: 3. Germline lookup yields CDR1 SGHRS and CDR2 YFSETQ. Here the CDR3 DNA reads TGCGCCAGCAGCTTGGCCGGGACAGGGAATGGCTACACCTTC. As protein: CASSLAGTGNGYTF.

The rearrangement joins TRBV19 to TRBJ2-2; tentative D call: TRBD1 (6 bases). The CDR3 is made up of 14 amino acids. From germline, CDR1 is LNHDA and CDR2 SQIVND (reference sequence). V shed 7 bases and J shed 4 bases, with 13 bases lying between them. CDR3 loop: CASKQDRSTGELFF. The CDR3 region has the DNA TGTGCCAGTAAACAGGACAGATCCACCGGGGAGCTGTTTTTT.

The V gene is TRBV19, the J gene TRBJ1-5; 11 nucleotides match TRBD1. From germline, CDR1 is LNHDA and CDR2 SQIVND (reference sequence). CDR3 length: 16 residues. Trimming took 5 bases from V and 2 from J; bases not matched to a gene: 5. CDR3 sequence: CASSGRGQGGNQPQHF. CDR3 DNA sequence: TGTGCCAGTAGTGGGCGGGGACAGGGGGGCAATCAGCCCCAGCATTTT.

The V and J genes are TRBV19 and TRBJ2-6; D is unclear. Germline CDR1 reads LNHDA; CDR2 reads SQIVND (reference sequence). Trimming shortened V by 4 bases and J by 0 bases, and 7 bases separated the two germline ends. CDR3 size: 15 residues. DNA for the CDR3: TGTGCCAGTAGTAGAGACGGCTCTGGGGCCAACGTCCTGACTTTC. Translating gives CASSRDGSGANVLTF.

This chain connects TRBV28 to TRBJ1-4; the D is unclear. CDR3 size: 18 residues. Germline V gene sequence: CDR1 MDHEN, CDR2 SYDVKM. V was pared by 9 bases and J by 0 bases, with 23 bases between. Here the CDR3 reads CASTYSRFSLATNEKLFF. The CDR3 DNA is TGTGCCAGTACCTACTCTCGGTTTTCCCTTGCAACTAATGAAAAACTGTTTTTT.

This rearrangement joins TRBV10-3 to TRBJ2-6, with D perhaps TRBD2 (5 bases). The CDR3 runs 13 residues. Germline V lookup: CDR1 ENHRY, CDR2 SYGVKD. The V end was cut by 10 bases, the J end by 1 base, with 8 bases between. CDR3 bases: TGTGCCACCGAGGGATCTGGGGCCAACGTCCTGACTTTC. It specifies CATEGSGANVLTF.